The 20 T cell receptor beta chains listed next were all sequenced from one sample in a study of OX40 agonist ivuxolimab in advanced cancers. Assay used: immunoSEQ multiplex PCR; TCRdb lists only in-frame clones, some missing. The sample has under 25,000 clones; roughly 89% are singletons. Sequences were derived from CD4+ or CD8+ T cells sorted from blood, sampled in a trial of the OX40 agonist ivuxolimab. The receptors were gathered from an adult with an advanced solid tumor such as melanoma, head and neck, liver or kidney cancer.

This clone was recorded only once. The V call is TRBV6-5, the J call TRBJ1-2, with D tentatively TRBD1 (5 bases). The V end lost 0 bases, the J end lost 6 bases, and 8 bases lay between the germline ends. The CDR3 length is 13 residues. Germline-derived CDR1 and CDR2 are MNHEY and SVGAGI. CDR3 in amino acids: CASSYSGRDGYTF. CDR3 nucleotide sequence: TGTGCCAGCAGTTACTCAGGCAGGGATGGCTACACCTTC.

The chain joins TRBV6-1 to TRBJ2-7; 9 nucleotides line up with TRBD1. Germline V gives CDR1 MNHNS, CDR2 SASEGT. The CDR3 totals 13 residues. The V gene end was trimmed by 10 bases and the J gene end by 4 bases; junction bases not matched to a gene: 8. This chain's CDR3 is CAISRDRAYEQYF. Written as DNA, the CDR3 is TGTGCCATCAGCCGGGACAGGGCTTACGAGCAGTACTTC.

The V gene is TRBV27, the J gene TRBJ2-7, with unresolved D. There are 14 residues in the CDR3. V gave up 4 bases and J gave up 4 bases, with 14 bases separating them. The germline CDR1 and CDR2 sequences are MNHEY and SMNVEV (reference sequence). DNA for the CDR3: TGTGCCAGCAGTTACTTCGGCTTTGGTTACGAGCAGTACTTC. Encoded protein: CASSYFGFGYEQYF.

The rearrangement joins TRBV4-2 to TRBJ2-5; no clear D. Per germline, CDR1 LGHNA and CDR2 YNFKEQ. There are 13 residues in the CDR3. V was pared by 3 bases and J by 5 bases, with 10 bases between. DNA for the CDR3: TGTGCCAGCAGCCAGCCATCGGAGGAGACCCAGTACTTC. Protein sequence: CASSQPSEETQYF.

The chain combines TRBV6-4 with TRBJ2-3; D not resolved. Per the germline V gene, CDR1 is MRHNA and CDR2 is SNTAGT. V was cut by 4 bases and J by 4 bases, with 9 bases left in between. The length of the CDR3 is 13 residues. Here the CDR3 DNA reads TGTGCCAGCAGTGTGGAGAAGGCAGATACGCAGTATTTT. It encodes CASSVEKADTQYF.

The CDR3 DNA follows: TGTGCCAGCAGTGCGGGGACTAGCTATATAAATGAGCAGTTCTTC. Residues: CASSAGTSYINEQFF. This chain connects TRBV2 to TRBJ2-1; 9 bases map to TRBD2. Trimming took 4 bases from V and 7 from J; bases not matched to a gene: 8. The CDR3 runs to 15 residues. The germline CDR1 and CDR2 sequences are SNHLY and FYNNEI. Using reference TRBV2 and TRBJ2-1 for the parts outside the CDR3, the full variable domain is EPEVTQTPSHQVTQMGQEVILRCVPISNHLYFYWYRQILGQKVEFLVSFYNNEISEKSEIFDDQFSVERPDGSNFTLKIRSTKLEDSAMYFCASSAGTSYINEQFFGPGTRLTVL.

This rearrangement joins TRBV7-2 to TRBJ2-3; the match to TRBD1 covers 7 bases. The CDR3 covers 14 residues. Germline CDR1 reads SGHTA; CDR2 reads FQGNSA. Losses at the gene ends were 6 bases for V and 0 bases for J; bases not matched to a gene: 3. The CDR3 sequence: CASRTGQSTDTQYF. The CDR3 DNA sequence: TGTGCCAGCAGGACGGGACAGAGCACAGATACGCAGTATTTT.

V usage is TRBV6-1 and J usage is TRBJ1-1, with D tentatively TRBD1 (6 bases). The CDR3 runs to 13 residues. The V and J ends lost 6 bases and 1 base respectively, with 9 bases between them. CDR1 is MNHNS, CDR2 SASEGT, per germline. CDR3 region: CASRDSSNTEAFF. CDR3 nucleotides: TGTGCCAGCAGGGACAGCTCGAACACTGAAGCTTTCTTT.

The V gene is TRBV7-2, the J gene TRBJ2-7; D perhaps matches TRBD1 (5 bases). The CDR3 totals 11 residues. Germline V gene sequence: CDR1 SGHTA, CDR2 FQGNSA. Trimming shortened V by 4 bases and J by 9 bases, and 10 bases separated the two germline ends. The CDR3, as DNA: TGTGCCAGCAGCTCCGACAGAGGGCAGTACTTC. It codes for CASSSDRGQYF.

Here the CDR3 reads CASSLGLAGPGTDTQYF. CDR3 sequence (DNA): TGTGCCAGCAGCTTAGGACTAGCGGGGCCGGGCACAGATACGCAGTATTTT. The chain links TRBV5-8 to TRBJ2-3; 12 positions agree with TRBD2. CDR1 and CDR2 from the germline V gene are SGHTS and YDEGEE. The CDR3 has 17 residues. With V trimmed by 2 bases and J by 1 base, 5 bases remained unmatched.

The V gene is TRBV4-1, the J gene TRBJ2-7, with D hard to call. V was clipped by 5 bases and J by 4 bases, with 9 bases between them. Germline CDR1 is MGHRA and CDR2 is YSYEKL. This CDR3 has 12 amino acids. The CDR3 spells CASSTDLYEQYF. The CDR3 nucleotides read TGCGCCAGCAGCACGGACCTATACGAGCAGTACTTC.

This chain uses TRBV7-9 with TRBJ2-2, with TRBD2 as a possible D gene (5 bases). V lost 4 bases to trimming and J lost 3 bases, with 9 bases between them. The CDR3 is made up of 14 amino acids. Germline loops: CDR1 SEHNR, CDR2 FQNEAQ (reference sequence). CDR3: CASSWGVYTGELFF. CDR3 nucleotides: TGTGCCAGCAGCTGGGGAGTATACACCGGGGAGCTGTTTTTT.

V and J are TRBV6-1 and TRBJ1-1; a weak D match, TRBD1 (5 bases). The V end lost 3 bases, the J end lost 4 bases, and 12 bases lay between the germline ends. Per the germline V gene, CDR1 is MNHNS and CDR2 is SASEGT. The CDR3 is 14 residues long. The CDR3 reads CASSETVLVTEAFF. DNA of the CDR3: TGTGCCAGCAGTGAGACAGTTTTAGTCACTGAAGCTTTCTTT.

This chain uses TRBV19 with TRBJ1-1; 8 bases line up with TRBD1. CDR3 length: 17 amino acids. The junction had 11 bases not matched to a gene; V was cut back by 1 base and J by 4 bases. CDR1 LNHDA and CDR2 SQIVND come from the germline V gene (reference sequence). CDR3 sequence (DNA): TGTGCCAGTAGTATAGTAGGGACAGGAACGCAGAGCACTGAAGCTTTCTTT. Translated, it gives CASSIVGTGTQSTEAFF.

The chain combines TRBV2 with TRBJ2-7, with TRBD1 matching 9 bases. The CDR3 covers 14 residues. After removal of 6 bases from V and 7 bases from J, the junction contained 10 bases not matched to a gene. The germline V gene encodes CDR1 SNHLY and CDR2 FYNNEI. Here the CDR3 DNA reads TGTGCCAGCAGCCCGGGACAGGGTAGATTGGAGCAGTACTTC. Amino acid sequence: CASSPGQGRLEQYF.

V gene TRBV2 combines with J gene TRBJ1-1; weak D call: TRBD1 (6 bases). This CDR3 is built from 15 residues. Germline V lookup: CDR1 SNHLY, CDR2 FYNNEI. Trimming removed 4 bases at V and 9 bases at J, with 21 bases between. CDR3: CASSGDTLTNGKAFF. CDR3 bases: TGTGCCAGCAGTGGGGACACGTTAACGAACGGTAAAGCTTTCTTT.

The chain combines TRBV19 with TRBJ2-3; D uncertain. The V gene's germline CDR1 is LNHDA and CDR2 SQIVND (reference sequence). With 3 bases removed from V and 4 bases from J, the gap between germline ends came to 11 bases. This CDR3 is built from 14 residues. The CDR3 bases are TGTGCCAGTAGTATTGGGGTCCCGGCAGATACGCAGTATTTT. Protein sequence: CASSIGVPADTQYF.

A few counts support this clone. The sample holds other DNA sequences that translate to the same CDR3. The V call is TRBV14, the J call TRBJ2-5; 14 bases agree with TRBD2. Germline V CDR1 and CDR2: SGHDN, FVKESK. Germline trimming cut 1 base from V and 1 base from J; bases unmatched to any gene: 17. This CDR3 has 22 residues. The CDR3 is CASSQGGTSGGRGLPGQETQYF. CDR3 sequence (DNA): TGTGCCAGCAGCCAAGGTGGGACTAGCGGGGGTCGGGGGCTACCGGGCCAAGAGACCCAGTACTTC.

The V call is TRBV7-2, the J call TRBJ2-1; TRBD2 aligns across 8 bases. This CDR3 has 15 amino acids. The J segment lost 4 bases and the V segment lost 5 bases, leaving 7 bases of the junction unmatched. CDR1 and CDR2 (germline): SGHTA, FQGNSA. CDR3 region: CASSKAGVGYNEQFF. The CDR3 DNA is TGTGCCAGCAGCAAAGCGGGAGTGGGGTACAATGAGCAGTTCTTC. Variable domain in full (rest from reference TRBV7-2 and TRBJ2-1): GAGVSQSPSNKVTEKGKDVELRCDPISGHTALYWYRQSLGQGLEFLIYFQGNSAPDKSGLPSDRFSAERTGGSVSTLTIQRTQQEDSAVYLCASSKAGVGYNEQFFGPGTRLTVL.

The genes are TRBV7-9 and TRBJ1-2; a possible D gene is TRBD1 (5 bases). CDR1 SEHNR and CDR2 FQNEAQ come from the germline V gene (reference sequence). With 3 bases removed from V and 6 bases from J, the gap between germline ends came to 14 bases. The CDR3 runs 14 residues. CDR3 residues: CASSFNKGSDGYTF. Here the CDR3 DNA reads TGTGCCAGCAGCTTTAATAAGGGGTCGGATGGCTACACCTTC.